This paragraph covers one TCR beta chain sequence. Between the trimmed V and J ends, which lost 0 bases and 0 bases, there was a span of 9 bases. The CDR3 is made up of 16 amino acids. Germline V gene lookup returns CDR1 WSHSY and CDR2 SAAADI. The entry originates in a study of blood T cell repertoires in COVID-19. Study at large: Sites across the United States, Italy and Spain contributed samples from acute and convalescent COVID-19. The analysed material was cDNA or gDNA that came from T cells, B-cell-depleted T cells, or PBMCs.

Original methodology: By means of reference gene primer amplification, nucleated cell counts were estimated. TCRdb's copy holds only in-frame clones and misses some; the assay was immunoSEQ multiplex PCR. The DNA gave D and trimming, while V, J and clone size come from that table. The profile shows about 240,000 clones, approximately 85% of them singletons. Sequenced input: peripheral blood. The receptor was derived from a woman aged 25-40 years with acute or convalescent COVID-19. The gene calls are TRBV10-2 and TRBJ1-5; possibly TRBD1 for D (5 bases). CDR3 sequence reads: CASSESGLISNQPQHF. DNA of the CDR3: TGCGCCAGCAGTGAGTCGGGGCTGATTAGCAATCAGCCCCAGCATTTT.